The 10 T cell receptor beta chains presented below share a single source sample, sequenced in a study of T cell responses to AZD1222 COVID-19 vaccine. The assay was immunoSEQ multiplex PCR, and TCRdb's table has in-frame clones only and misses some. Among roughly 120,000 clones, approximately 83% were seen once, and the ten largest hold under 10%. The input for sequencing was peripheral blood, taken on day 0 of AZD1222 vaccination. The receptors here all came from an adult in good health.

V and J are TRBV10-1 and TRBJ1-2, with unresolved D. The V gene's germline CDR1 is WNHNN and CDR2 SYGVQD (reference sequence). V was cut by 4 bases and J by 0 bases, with 12 bases left in between. CDR3 length equals 15 residues. CDR3 sequence: CASSGADCSNYGYTF. In nucleotides, the CDR3 is TGCGCCAGCAGTGGGGCGGACTGTTCTAACTATGGCTACACCTTC.

This clone was detected once. The V gene is TRBV7-2, the J gene TRBJ2-7; 8 bases are a match to TRBD1. Germline CDR1 reads SGHTA; CDR2 reads FQGNSA. With V trimmed by 1 base and J by 3 bases, 5 bases remained unmatched. This CDR3 spans 15 amino acids. Written as DNA, the CDR3 is TGTGCCAGCAGCTTAGGGGGCAGGGGGCGCTACGAGCAGTACTTC. Amino acids: CASSLGGRGRYEQYF.

There are a few counts of this clone. The rearrangement uses TRBV7-9 and TRBJ2-3, with TRBD1 matching 8 bases. In germline, CDR1 is SEHNR, CDR2 FQNEAQ (reference sequence). This CDR3 spans 16 amino acids. V was pared by 5 bases and J by 3 bases, with 10 bases of the junction left unmatched. CDR3 amino acids: CASSPWTGRETDTQYF. The CDR3 DNA sequence: TGTGCCAGCAGCCCGTGGACAGGGAGAGAGACAGATACGCAGTATTTT.

V and J are TRBV19 and TRBJ1-1; perhaps TRBD1 as D (5 bases). The CDR3 has 13 amino acids. The germline CDR1 and CDR2 sequences are LNHDA and SQIVND (reference sequence). V was pared by 3 bases and J by 2 bases, with 7 bases between. CDR3: CASSIRGNTEAFF. In DNA, the CDR3 is TGTGCCAGTAGTATTAGGGGAAACACTGAAGCTTTCTTT. Together with reference TRBV19 and TRBJ1-1, the CDR3 gives the full variable domain: DGGITQSPKYLFRKEGQNVTLSCEQNLNHDAMYWYRQDPGQGLRLIYYSQIVNDFQKGDIAEGYSVSREKKESFPLTVTSAQKNPTAFYLCASSIRGNTEAFFGQGTRLTVV.

The chain combines TRBV29-1 with TRBJ2-1, with 11 bases fitting TRBD2. There are 14 residues in the CDR3. V shed 6 bases, J shed 6 bases, and the junction held 7 bases outside the gene matches. Germline values: CDR1 SQVTM, CDR2 ANQGSEA. DNA of the CDR3: TGCAGCGTCAAGCTAGCGGGAGGTACCAATGAGCAGTTCTTC. This translates into CSVKLAGGTNEQFF.

This chain joins TRBV4-1 and TRBJ2-4; D perhaps matches TRBD1 (6 bases). Germline loops: CDR1 MGHRA, CDR2 YSYEKL. This CDR3 spans 16 amino acids. V lost 1 base and J lost 8, with 18 bases in between. The CDR3 protein is CASSQGLQGLRDIQYF. Here the CDR3 DNA reads TGCGCCAGCAGCCAAGGTCTACAGGGCTTGCGGGACATTCAGTACTTC.

The J gene is TRBJ1-6, the V gene TRBV5-6; TRBD1 matches at 7 bases. The CDR3 sequence is 15 residues long. The V and J ends lost 4 bases and 13 bases, in that order; junction bases with no gene match: 14. Germline V lookup: CDR1 SGHDT, CDR2 YYEEEE. The DNA for the CDR3 is TGTGCCAGCAGCAAGGGACAGACGCGGGATTTGCCCCTCCACTTT. The encoded protein is CASSKGQTRDLPLHF.

The V call is TRBV7-2, the J call TRBJ1-4; D is uncertain. The CDR3 spans 13 residues. The ends were cut back, 3 bases at V and 8 bases at J, with 10 bases in the middle. CDR1 and CDR2 from the germline V gene are SGHTA and FQGNSA. The CDR3 coding sequence is TGTGCCAGCAGCTTCGCCACGGGAGAAAAACTGTTTTTT. Translated, it gives CASSFATGEKLFF.

The chain has TRBV7-2 and TRBJ2-7; 9 nucleotides match TRBD1. Losses at the gene ends were 5 bases for V and 6 bases for J; bases not matched to a gene: 14. CDR1 and CDR2 from the germline V gene are SGHTA and FQGNSA. The CDR3 runs to 16 residues. The CDR3 coding sequence is TGTGCCAGCAGCGTGCGTCCCGGGACAGGGTATAGCGAGCAGTACTTC. Its translation is CASSVRPGTGYSEQYF.

In this sample, this clone turned up once. The chain carries TRBV2 and TRBJ1-1, with D possibly being TRBD1 (5 bases). Germline V gene sequence: CDR1 SNHLY, CDR2 FYNNEI. The CDR3 sequence is 13 residues long. The germline V and J ends were trimmed by 9 bases and 3 bases, with 14 bases remaining between them. The CDR3 spells CAREQVRDTEAFF. The CDR3 DNA sequence: TGTGCCAGGGAACAGGTTAGAGACACTGAAGCTTTCTTT. Variable domain in full (rest from reference TRBV2 and TRBJ1-1): EPEVTQTPSHQVTQMGQEVILRCVPISNHLYFYWYRQILGQKVEFLVSFYNNEISEKSEIFDDQFSVERPDGSNFTLKIRSTKLEDSAMYFCAREQVRDTEAFFGQGTRLTVV.